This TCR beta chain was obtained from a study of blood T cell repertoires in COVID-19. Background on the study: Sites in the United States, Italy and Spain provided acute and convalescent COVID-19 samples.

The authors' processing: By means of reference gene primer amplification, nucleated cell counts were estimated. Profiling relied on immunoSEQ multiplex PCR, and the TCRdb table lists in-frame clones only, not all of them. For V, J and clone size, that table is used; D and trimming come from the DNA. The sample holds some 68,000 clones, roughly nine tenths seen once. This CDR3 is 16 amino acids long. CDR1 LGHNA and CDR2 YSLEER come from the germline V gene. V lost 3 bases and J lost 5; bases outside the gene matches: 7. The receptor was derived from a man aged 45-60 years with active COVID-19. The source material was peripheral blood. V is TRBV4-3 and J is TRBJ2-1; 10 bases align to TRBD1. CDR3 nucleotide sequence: TGCGCCAGCAGCCAGCTCGGGACAGGGGAGGACAATGAGCAGTTCTTC. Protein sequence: CASSQLGTGEDNEQFF.